Shown below are 13 T cell receptor beta chains from a single sample sequenced in a study of cytomegalovirus exposure and HLA in healthy donors. Researchers ran the PCR with 60 Vbeta and 13 Jbeta primers. Measured with immunoSEQ multiplex PCR; TCRdb has only the in-frame clones, and not every one. The profile covers roughly 140,000 clones, with 79% appearing a single time and approximately 6.3% taken by the ten largest. The sample was PBMCs. The source of these receptors is a woman aged 40-49 years in good health and CMV-seropositive.

Here the CDR3 DNA reads TGTGCCAGCAGCCCGGGACAGGGGAACACCGGGGAGCTGTTTTTT. It codes for CASSPGQGNTGELFF. The rearrangement uses TRBV7-9 and TRBJ2-2, with 9 bases lining up with TRBD1. Germline V gene lookup returns CDR1 SEHNR and CDR2 FQNEAQ (reference sequence). This CDR3 region has 15 residues. V was pared by 5 bases and J by 1 base, with 2 bases of the junction left unmatched.

V gene TRBV25-1 combines with J gene TRBJ1-6; D might be TRBD1 (6 bases). CDR1 and CDR2 from the germline V gene are MGHDK and SYGVNS. This CDR3 is built from 14 residues. V dropped 4 bases and J dropped 5 bases, with 9 bases sitting between them. The CDR3 loop reads CASSAGHNNSPLHF. The DNA for the CDR3 is TGTGCCAGCAGTGCGGGACACAATAATTCACCCCTCCACTTT.

This clone was seen a single time. The rearrangement links TRBV7-9 to TRBJ2-7, with 9 bases lining up with TRBD1. CDR3 length: 15 amino acids. CDR1 SEHNR and CDR2 FQNEAQ come from the germline V gene (reference sequence). V dropped 2 bases and J dropped 4; count of bases not matched to a gene: 6. Here the CDR3 DNA reads TGTGCCAGCAGCTTACGCGGACAGGGGAGGTACGAGCAGTACTTC. Protein sequence: CASSLRGQGRYEQYF.

This clone was counted once. Germline and junction disagree at one end, which may indicate a read error. The chain carries TRBV28 and TRBJ1-5; 7 bases are a match to TRBD1. CDR3 size: 14 residues. Germline CDR1 and CDR2: MDHEN and SYDVKM. Here the CDR3 reads CASRIQGIGQLQHF. CDR3 in DNA: TGTGCCAGCAGAATACAGGGGATAGGACAGCTCCAGCATTTT.

This chain joins TRBV14 and TRBJ1-1; TRBD1 is a possible D gene (5 bases). V lost 5 bases to trimming and J lost 1 base, with 20 bases between them. Germline V CDR1 and CDR2: SGHDN, FVKESK. This CDR3 has 17 amino acids. The CDR3 spells CASSTLGPQATNTEAFF. The CDR3 DNA reads as TGTGCCAGCAGCACCCTGGGGCCCCAGGCTACGAACACTGAAGCTTTCTTT.

This chain links TRBV7-2 with TRBJ2-3; D perhaps matches TRBD2 (5 bases). The CDR3 runs 14 residues. V lost 5 bases to trimming and J lost 3 bases, with 12 bases between them. Germline V gene sequence: CDR1 SGHTA, CDR2 FQGNSA. Here the CDR3 DNA reads TGTGCCAGCAGCACCTCGGGGTTTACAGATACGCAGTATTTT. It is translated as CASSTSGFTDTQYF.

The chain is built from TRBV6-1 and TRBJ1-1; 8 bases map to TRBD1. The V segment lost 8 bases and the J segment 3 bases; nucleotides outside the gene matches: 5. The germline gives CDR1 MNHNS, CDR2 SASEGT. CDR3 length: 13 amino acids. This chain's CDR3 is CASRTGMYTEAFF. Written as DNA, the CDR3 is TGTGCCAGCCGGACAGGGATGTACACTGAAGCTTTCTTT.

This clone was recorded once. The chain employs TRBV30 and TRBJ2-2, with TRBD1 identical over 8 bases. Germline V gives CDR1 GTSNPN, CDR2 SVGIG (reference sequence). The CDR3 spans 14 residues. Losses at the gene ends were 2 bases for V and 7 bases for J; bases not matched to a gene: 6. CDR3 DNA: TGTGCCTGGAGTTCTGGACAGGGTGGCGGGGAGCTGTTTTTT. Protein: CAWSSGQGGGELFF.

The chain recombines TRBV5-1 with TRBJ2-2; D gene ambiguous. Trimming removed 2 bases at V and 1 base at J, with 9 bases between. This CDR3 region has 15 residues. Germline V gene lookup returns CDR1 SGHRS and CDR2 YFSETQ. The CDR3 loop is CASSFGGLNTGELFF. The CDR3, as DNA: TGCGCCAGCAGCTTCGGTGGGCTGAACACCGGGGAGCTGTTTTTT.

This rearrangement joins TRBV6-6 to TRBJ1-2; no firm D call. Germline loops: CDR1 MNHNY, CDR2 SVGAGI (reference sequence). The V and J ends lost 0 bases and 6 bases respectively, with 11 bases between them. The CDR3 is made up of 14 amino acids. CDR3 nucleotides: TGTGCCAGCAGTTACTCCGGCCAGGCAAATGGCTACACCTTC. Its protein product is CASSYSGQANGYTF.

This clone has only a few counts. The chain employs TRBV6-5 and TRBJ1-2; TRBD1 might be the D (6 bases). This CDR3 contains 14 residues. V lost 10 bases and J lost 3, with 18 bases in between. Germline V gene lookup returns CDR1 MNHEY and CDR2 SVGAGI. The DNA of the CDR3 is TGTGCCACACGGAGGGGGGGGCTGGACTATGGCTACACCTTC. Amino acid sequence: CATRRGGLDYGYTF.

V gene TRBV6-6 combines with J gene TRBJ1-4, with TRBD1 matching 7 bases. The CDR3 loop spans 14 amino acids. The germline CDR1 and CDR2 sequences are MNHNY and SVGAGI (reference sequence). V was clipped by 7 bases and J by 8 bases; unmatched bases: 10. The CDR3 DNA follows: TGTGCCAGCACCACGACAGGGCCTAGCGAAAAACTGTTTTTT. Translation: CASTTTGPSEKLFF.

CDR3 DNA sequence: TGTGCCAGCTCACCCCCCGGGACAGGTCTCCCCTCCACCTCCTACAATGAGCAGTTCTTC. Its translation: CASSPPGTGLPSTSYNEQFF. V and J are TRBV18 and TRBJ2-1, with TRBD1 identical over 8 bases. J lost 0 bases, V lost 3 bases, and 16 bases had no gene match. CDR1 KGHSH and CDR2 LQKENI come from the germline V gene. This CDR3 has 20 residues.